The rows below give T cell receptor beta chains drawn from one sample of a study of early T cells in non-severe SARS-CoV-2 infection. TCRdb re-called the 5' RACE reads with MiXCR, one entry per CDR3 protein. The repertoire holds about 64,000 distinct CDR3 sequences, about 11% seen once, with roughly 3% in the top ten. This sample comprised whole blood, obtained at baseline. The receptors shown here come from an adult who was a healthcare worker with PCR-confirmed SARS-CoV-2 infection or an uninfected control (not recorded which). Each CDR3 is given with its conserved first and last residue. A D gene is named only where the DNA matches it firmly. The size field is filled for only some rows; it gives once, few, many or a size class.

cdr3_aa: CASSFPGGLEEQYF; cdr3_nt: TGTGCCAGCAGCTTCCCCGGGGGCTTAGAAGAGCAGTACTTC; d_call: NA; clone_size: few; v_call: TRBV5-5; j_call: TRBJ2-7
cdr3_aa: CASSAAFRDRDDGYTF; cdr3_nt: TGTGCCAGTAGCGCTGCCTTTCGGGACAGGGATGATGGCTACACCTTC; d_call: TRBD1; clone_size: few; v_call: TRBV19; j_call: TRBJ1-2
cdr3_aa: CASSYSTGEKKHEQYF; cdr3_nt: TGTGCCAGCAGTTACAGTACGGGGGAAAAGAAGCACGAGCAGTACTTC; d_call: NA; clone_size: many; v_call: TRBV6-7; j_call: TRBJ2-7
cdr3_aa: CSVGGRPEGEAFF; cdr3_nt: TGCAGCGTTGGGGGACGGCCGGAGGGGGAAGCTTTCTTT; d_call: NA; clone_size: many; v_call: TRBV29-1; j_call: TRBJ1-1
cdr3_aa: CSATSGGVNTEAFF; cdr3_nt: TGCAGTGCTACCTCAGGGGGCGTGAACACTGAAGCTTTCTTT; d_call: TRBD1; clone_size: few; v_call: TRBV20-1; j_call: TRBJ1-1
cdr3_aa: CASSTGTDTGELFF; cdr3_nt: TGTGCCAGCTCAACCGGGACAGACACCGGGGAGCTGTTTTTT; d_call: TRBD1; clone_size: NA; v_call: TRBV18; j_call: TRBJ2-2
cdr3_aa: CSVVTGGGNQPQHF; cdr3_nt: TGCAGCGTAGTGACAGGTGGGGGCAATCAGCCCCAGCATTTT; d_call: NA; clone_size: many; v_call: TRBV29-1; j_call: TRBJ1-5
cdr3_aa: CSARARTRIYNEQFF; cdr3_nt: TGCAGTGCTAGAGCGAGGACACGGATATACAATGAGCAGTTCTTC; d_call: NA; clone_size: few; v_call: TRBV20-1; j_call: TRBJ2-1
cdr3_aa: CASSRGPPRDSYGYTF; cdr3_nt: TGCGCCAGCAGCCGGGGACCGCCCCGGGACAGCTATGGCTACACCTTC; d_call: TRBD1; clone_size: NA; v_call: TRBV5-1; j_call: TRBJ1-2
cdr3_aa: CASTTQGSTEAFF; cdr3_nt: TGTGCCAGCACCACGCAGGGGTCCACTGAAGCTTTCTTT; d_call: NA; clone_size: NA; v_call: TRBV6-2/TRBV6-3; j_call: TRBJ1-1
cdr3_aa: CASSLTGGDSPLHF; cdr3_nt: TGCGCCAGCAGCCTGACAGGGGGGGATTCACCCCTCCACTTT; d_call: TRBD1; clone_size: many; v_call: TRBV5-1; j_call: TRBJ1-6
cdr3_aa: CSAPGQGFYGYTF; cdr3_nt: TGCAGTGCTCCGGGACAGGGGTTCTATGGCTACACCTTC; d_call: TRBD1; clone_size: many; v_call: TRBV20-1; j_call: TRBJ1-2
cdr3_aa: CASSLGPLAGYSPLHF; cdr3_nt: TGTGCCAGCAGCCTAGGTCCCCTGGCGGGTTATTCACCCCTCCACTTT; d_call: NA; clone_size: NA; v_call: TRBV7-6; j_call: TRBJ1-6
cdr3_aa: CASSLVPGELFF; cdr3_nt: TGTGCCAGCAGCTTAGTACCCGGGGAGCTGTTTTTT; d_call: NA; clone_size: many; v_call: TRBV7-2; j_call: TRBJ2-2
cdr3_aa: CSATDRIYGYTF; cdr3_nt: TGCAGTGCTACTGACAGGATTTATGGCTACACCTTC; d_call: NA; clone_size: NA; v_call: TRBV20-1; j_call: TRBJ1-2